The TCR beta chain under discussion was sequenced for a study of T cells in women clearing cervical HPV infection. Study overall: With HLA typing for only a few women, HLA confounding remains possible. Regarding the study as a whole: CIN3+ cases had significantly higher TCR richness than controls; evenness did not differ.

In the case of this clone: The antigen is undetermined.

Assay used: immunoSEQ multiplex PCR; TCRdb lists only in-frame clones, some missing. Seen in this sample are about 14,000 clones; the ten most common clones hold 7.6%. The source is a woman aged 18-70 years with a cervical HPV16 infection that either progressed to CIN3+ or cleared (not recorded which). The sample was blood buffy coat.

The CDR3 region is CASSPYLAYEQYF. The DNA read from the CDR3 is TGTGCCAGCAGCCCCTACCTTGCCTACGAG. V gene TRBV7-2 combines with J gene TRBJ2-7; no clear D gene. The read falls 3 residues short of the CDR3 end, and the missing part is taken from the germline J gene. Germline V gene sequence: CDR1 SGHTA, CDR2 FQGNSA. V lost 5 bases, J lost 2 bases, and 10 bases lay in between. There are 13 residues in the CDR3.